This T cell receptor (beta chain) stems from a study of cytomegalovirus exposure and HLA in healthy donors. About the study: Of more than 350 genotyped donors, about 80% clustered with self-reported Caucasian donors.

As for this clone: As yet, its antigen is unknown.

Per germline, CDR1 SNHLY and CDR2 FYNNEI. Trimming removed 0 bases from V and 0 bases from J, with 15 bases in between. There are 18 residues in the CDR3. Study observations and caveats: Most CMV-associated TCR beta chains were later found to appear HLA-restricted.

The PCR was carried out with 60 Vbeta primers and 13 Jbeta primers. This table comes from immunoSEQ multiplex PCR, and its TCRdb copy is limited to in-frame clones, with some not included. The sample includes about 120,000 clones, about 80% of them seen just once. The source is a female donor in good health and CMV-seronegative. The sequencing sample was made of PBMCs. The J gene is TRBJ2-1, the V gene TRBV2; tentative D call: TRBD2 (5 bases). The CDR3 DNA reads TGTGCCAGCAGTGAAGCGCTCCTAGCTGCGAGCTCCTACAATGAGCAGTTCTTC. Its protein is CASSEALLAASSYNEQFF.